Shown below are 27 T cell receptor beta chains from a single sample sequenced in a study of blood T cell repertoires in COVID-19. Method: immunoSEQ multiplex PCR; TCRdb's copy keeps in-frame clones and lacks some. The sample includes approximately 100,000 clones, approximately 86% of them seen just once. Input material: PBMCs or T cells enriched from blood (not recorded which). All receptors come from a woman between 45 and 60 years old who had recovered from COVID-19.

The chain has TRBV6-8 and TRBJ1-4; no definite D call. Trimming removed 0 bases from V and 7 bases from J, with 24 bases in between. CDR3 length equals 19 residues. Per the germline V gene, CDR1 is MNHGY and CDR2 is SAAAGT. This CDR3 is CASSYSTRGGWIGSEKLFF. The DNA of the CDR3 is TGTGCCAGCAGTTACTCGACTCGGGGAGGATGGATTGGTAGTGAAAAACTGTTTTTT.

This clone was recorded a few times. The chain uses TRBV2 and TRBJ2-1; possibly TRBD2 for D (5 bases). Trimming took off 5 bases at V and 4 bases at J, with 9 bases between the two ends. This CDR3 has 13 amino acids. Looked up from germline, CDR1 is SNHLY and CDR2 is FYNNEI. The CDR3 spells CASSSERYNEQFF. The CDR3 DNA sequence: TGTGCCAGCAGTTCCGAGCGGTACAATGAGCAGTTCTTC.

J is TRBJ1-1 and V is TRBV11-2, with 7 nucleotides matching TRBD1. The CDR3 consists of 14 residues. Germline CDR1 reads SGHAT; CDR2 reads FQNNGV. After removal of 4 bases from V and 1 base from J, the junction contained 3 bases not matched to a gene. In DNA, the CDR3 is TGTGCCAGCAGCTACTGGACAGGGAACACTGAAGCTTTCTTT. This translates into CASSYWTGNTEAFF.

This chain connects TRBV6-4 to TRBJ1-1; unclear D gene. The V gene's germline CDR1 is MRHNA and CDR2 SNTAGT. The CDR3 runs to 13 residues. Trimming took off 6 bases at V and 4 bases at J, with 12 bases between the two ends. CDR3: CASSQTRGTEAFF. In DNA form, the CDR3 reads TGTGCCAGCAGCCAGACCCGGGGCACTGAAGCTTTCTTT.

The genes are TRBV7-7 and TRBJ2-2; 7 bases are a match to TRBD1. J lost 6 bases, V lost 5 bases, and 9 bases had no gene match. The CDR3 consists of 15 residues. CDR1 SSHAT and CDR2 FNYEAQ come from the germline V gene (reference sequence). CDR3 nucleotide sequence: TGTGCCAGCAGCCAGGACAGGATGGGCGCCGGGGAGCTGTTTTTT. Its translation: CASSQDRMGAGELFF. The full variable domain, rest sourced from reference TRBV7-7 and TRBJ2-2, is GAGVSQSPRYKVTKRGQDVTLRCDPISSHATLYWYQQALGQGPEFLTYFNYEAQPDKSGLPSDRFSAERPEGSISTLTIQRTEQRDSAMYRCASSQDRMGAGELFFGEGSRLTVL.

This chain connects TRBV28 to TRBJ2-7, with D maybe TRBD1 (6 bases). CDR1 is MDHEN, CDR2 SYDVKM, per germline. V was cut by 5 bases and J by 7 bases, with 9 bases left in between. The CDR3 is made up of 11 amino acids. The CDR3 coding sequence is TGTGCCAGCAGTACAGGGATGGAGCAGTACTTC. This sequence encodes CASSTGMEQYF.

The chain combines TRBV4-2 with TRBJ2-1; a weak D match, TRBD2 (5 bases). The length of the CDR3 is 15 residues. The V end was cut by 2 bases, the J end by 2 bases, with 10 bases between. Looked up from germline, CDR1 is LGHNA and CDR2 is YNFKEQ. The CDR3 region has the DNA TGTGCCAGCAGCCAAAGTAGCGTTCCCTACAATGAGCAGTTCTTC. Protein: CASSQSSVPYNEQFF.

By its share, this clone is large. This rearrangement joins TRBV6-1 to TRBJ1-1; TRBD1 is a possible D gene (6 bases). CDR1 and CDR2 (germline): MNHNS, SASEGT. The CDR3 runs 14 residues. V lost 3 bases to trimming and J lost 1 base, with 9 bases between them. CDR3 nucleotides: TGTGCCAGCAGTGAGAGGACAGAGAACACTGAAGCTTTCTTT. Its translation: CASSERTENTEAFF.

The chain uses TRBV5-4 and TRBJ1-3; the D is unclear. This CDR3 region has 17 residues. Germline V gene data show CDR1 as SGHNT and CDR2 as YYREEE (reference sequence). Trimming removed 1 base at V and 0 bases at J, with 14 bases between. CDR3: CASSLPSAPGSGNTIYF. The CDR3 DNA sequence: TGTGCCAGCAGCTTGCCTTCGGCCCCAGGCTCTGGAAACACCATATATTTT. The complete variable domain, with remaining parts taken from reference TRBV5-4 and TRBJ1-3, reads ETGVTQSPTHLIKTRGQQVTLRCSSQSGHNTVSWYQQALGQGPQFIFQYYREEENGRGNFPPRFSGLQFPNYSSELNVNALELDDSALYLCASSLPSAPGSGNTIYFGEGSWLTVV.

The rearrangement joins TRBV18 to TRBJ1-1; 9 bases are a match to TRBD1. CDR3 size: 14 residues. Trimming took 6 bases from V and 2 from J; bases not matched to a gene: 4. Germline CDR1 is KGHSH and CDR2 is LQKENI. The CDR3 reads CASSRDRANTEAFF. The DNA for the CDR3 is TGTGCCAGCTCCCGGGACAGGGCTAACACTGAAGCTTTCTTT.

This rearrangement joins TRBV4-1 to TRBJ2-1, with 7 bases identical to TRBD2. The CDR3 has 15 residues. CDR1 is MGHRA, CDR2 YSYEKL, per germline. The V and J ends lost 0 bases and 7 bases, in that order; junction bases with no gene match: 6. The CDR3 sequence: CASSQEGREWNEQFF. CDR3 nucleotide sequence: TGCGCCAGCAGCCAAGAAGGGCGGGAGTGGAATGAGCAGTTCTTC.

The CDR3 nucleotides read TGTGCCATCAGTGAGTCGATTCAAGGGAGTACCGGGGAGCTGTTTTTT. Translated, it gives CAISESIQGSTGELFF. This chain joins TRBV10-3 and TRBJ2-2; weak D call: TRBD2 (5 bases). CDR3 length equals 16 residues. CDR1 and CDR2 (germline): ENHRY, SYGVKD. V lost 0 bases, J lost 5 bases, and 13 bases lay in between.

In this sample, this clone turned up many times. The rearrangement links TRBV30 to TRBJ1-6; possibly TRBD1 for D (5 bases). The CDR3 is made up of 16 amino acids. Trimming removed 1 base at V and 0 bases at J, with 10 bases between. The V gene's germline CDR1 is GTSNPN and CDR2 SVGIG (reference sequence). The CDR3, as DNA: TGTGCCTGGAGTGCGGGGGAGTACTCCTATAATTCACCCCTCCACTTT. It translates to CAWSAGEYSYNSPLHF.

This clone was observed a few times. This chain links TRBV9 with TRBJ2-2; unclear D gene. Trimming took off 4 bases at V and 0 bases at J, with 13 bases between the two ends. The CDR3 runs to 16 residues. Germline V gene lookup returns CDR1 SGDLS and CDR2 YYNGEE. The CDR3 sequence: CASSSRGATNTGELFF. The CDR3 bases are TGTGCCAGCAGCTCCCGTGGAGCTACGAACACCGGGGAGCTGTTTTTT.

This chain's CDR3 is CASSKPRSGRAEDTQYF. In DNA, the CDR3 is TGTGCCAGCAGCAAACCCCGGAGCGGGAGGGCCGAAGATACGCAGTATTTT. This chain joins TRBV21-1 and TRBJ2-3; the D call in the table, TRBD2, was not verified against the DNA. TRBV21-1 is a listed pseudogene. The CDR3 is 17 residues long.

This chain links TRBV6-1 with TRBJ2-3, with a tentative D call TRBD2 (6 bases). Deletions cut 4 bases from V and 4 bases from J, with 18 bases between. Looked up from germline, CDR1 is MNHNS and CDR2 is SASEGT. The CDR3 is 16 amino acids. The CDR3, as DNA: TGTGCCAGCAGTGGCCTGGGCTTTCGGGAGCCAGATACGCAGTATTTT. It translates to CASSGLGFREPDTQYF.

CDR3 sequence (DNA): TGTGCCAGCAGCCAGGGACAGGGGACTGGAAACACCATATATTTT. Amino acids: CASSQGQGTGNTIYF. The chain carries TRBV5-4 and TRBJ1-3; 10 bases align to TRBD1. Germline V gene lookup returns CDR1 SGHNT and CDR2 YYREEE (reference sequence). The CDR3 is made up of 15 amino acids. V lost 4 bases, J lost 2 bases, and 3 bases stayed unmatched.

V gene TRBV9 combines with J gene TRBJ2-7; 8 bases are a match to TRBD1. Germline CDR1 SGDLS, CDR2 YYNGEE. The CDR3 length is 15 residues. Unmatched junction bases numbered 10, after V lost 4 bases and J lost 4 bases. In DNA, the CDR3 is TGTGCCAGCAGCTTGAGGGACAGGCCCGATTACGAGCAGTACTTC. Its translation is CASSLRDRPDYEQYF.

The gene calls are TRBV14 and TRBJ1-4; a possible D gene is TRBD1 (5 bases). The germline V gene encodes CDR1 SGHDN and CDR2 FVKESK. Trimming shortened V by 2 bases and J by 8 bases, and 15 bases separated the two germline ends. The CDR3 spans 15 residues. The DNA for the CDR3 is TGTGCCAGCAGCCAACTAGTGCAGGGAAACGAAAAACTGTTTTTT. This translates into CASSQLVQGNEKLFF.

V gene TRBV6-5 combines with J gene TRBJ1-2, with D tentatively TRBD1 (5 bases). CDR3 size: 14 residues. Germline lookup yields CDR1 MNHEY and CDR2 SVGAGI. V lost 6 bases to trimming and J lost 4 bases, with 15 bases between them. CDR3 DNA sequence: TGTGCCAGCAGCCCCCAGGGTCGTTTCTATGGCTACACCTTC. This codes for CASSPQGRFYGYTF.

This sequence joins TRBV5-4 and TRBJ1-6, with a tentative D call TRBD1 (6 bases). Germline V gene sequence: CDR1 SGHNT, CDR2 YYREEE (reference sequence). This CDR3 comprises 15 residues. The V end lost 2 bases, the J end lost 7 bases, and 13 bases lay between the germline ends. CDR3 sequence: CASSLLSTGNSPLHF. The CDR3 DNA is TGTGCCAGCAGCTTATTATCGACAGGAAATTCACCCCTCCACTTT.

The rearrangement links TRBV5-1 to TRBJ2-2, with D perhaps TRBD2 (6 bases). The CDR3 contains 17 residues. V was clipped by 2 bases and J by 8 bases, with 22 bases between them. The germline V gene encodes CDR1 SGHRS and CDR2 YFSETQ. CDR3 residues: CASSLKIARGGRGELFF. The CDR3 DNA sequence: TGCGCCAGCAGCTTAAAGATAGCACGGGGTGGGAGGGGGGAGCTGTTTTTT.

The CDR3 DNA follows: TGTGCCAGCAGTCTAAGGACAGGGAGCACTGAAGCTTTCTTT. This sequence encodes CASSLRTGSTEAFF. V is TRBV28 and J is TRBJ1-1, with 8 bases matching TRBD1. The CDR3 is 14 amino acids. Germline V lookup: CDR1 MDHEN, CDR2 SYDVKM. After removal of 5 bases from V and 4 bases from J, the junction contained 6 bases not matched to a gene.

The CDR3 spells CASSLWQGSNQPQHF. The CDR3 nucleotides read TGTGCCAGCAGTTTATGGCAGGGTAGCAATCAGCCCCAGCATTTT. The chain joins TRBV27 to TRBJ1-5; possibly TRBD1 for D (5 bases). In germline, CDR1 is MNHEY, CDR2 SMNVEV (reference sequence). V shed 1 base and J shed 0 bases, with 7 bases lying between them. The CDR3 consists of 15 residues.

By share of the sample, this clone is medium-sized. This rearrangement joins TRBV9 to TRBJ1-3; 9 nucleotides agree with TRBD1. Germline-derived CDR1 and CDR2 are SGDLS and YYNGEE. There are 16 residues in the CDR3. The junction had 4 bases not matched to a gene; V was cut back by 3 bases and J by 0 bases. CDR3 nucleotides: TGTGCCAGCAGCGACGACAGGGGGTACTCTGGAAACACCATATATTTT. Protein: CASSDDRGYSGNTIYF.

The chain links TRBV28 to TRBJ1-2; D perhaps matches TRBD1 (5 bases). The CDR3 is 15 residues long. The V end was cut by 1 base, the J end by 6 bases, with 15 bases between. From germline, CDR1 is MDHEN and CDR2 SYDVKM. The CDR3 reads CASSLFRTSRDGYTF. DNA of the CDR3: TGTGCCAGCAGTTTATTTAGGACAAGTAGGGATGGCTACACCTTC.

V is TRBV28 and J is TRBJ2-7, with a possible D match to TRBD1 (6 bases). Germline V CDR1 and CDR2: MDHEN, SYDVKM. V lost 10 bases to trimming and J lost 3 bases, with 25 bases between them. CDR3 length: 16 residues. CDR3 in amino acids: CATQGQDGRDNYEQYF. The CDR3 nucleotides are TGTGCCACCCAAGGCCAGGACGGCAGGGACAACTACGAGCAGTACTTC. Full variable domain (missing parts from reference TRBV28 and TRBJ2-7): DVKVTQSSRYLVKRTGEKVFLECVQDMDHENMFWYRQDPGLGLRLIYFSYDVKMKEKGDIPEGYSVSREKKERFSLILESASTNQTSMYLCATQGQDGRDNYEQYFGPGTRLTVT.